These T cell receptor beta chains were read from a single sample in a study of control samples from healthy donors and cancer patients. Assay used: immunoSEQ multiplex PCR; TCRdb lists only in-frame clones, some missing. This table holds under 85,000 clones, approximately 84% found once. Sequencing was performed on PBMCs. These receptors were collected from a woman in her fifties or sixties with lung cancer. CDR3s include the opening cysteine and the closing phenylalanine or tryptophan. A D gene is named only where the DNA matches it firmly. Some rows have no size entry. The others give once, few or many, or a class for an expanded clone.

. | TRBJ1-2 | TRBV2 | . | CASSDQGQANYGYTF | TGTGCCAGCAGTGACCAGGGTCAGGCTAACTATGGCTACACCTTC
. | TRBJ1-2 | TRBV7-2 | . | CASSLGREVVYGYTF | TGTGCCAGCAGCTTAGGTCGGGAGGTGGTCTATGGCTACACCTTC
. | TRBJ1-2 | TRBV19 | . | CASGPNGYTF | TGTGCCAGTGGTCCCAATGGCTACACCTTC
TRBD1 | TRBJ2-1 | TRBV5-4 | . | CASSLTQGASSYNEQFF | TGTGCCAGCAGCTTGACCCAGGGGGCTAGCTCCTACAATGAGCAGTTCTTC
. | TRBJ1-2 | TRBV12-3/TRBV12-4 | . | CASSFPGLYGYTF | TGTGCCAGCAGTTTCCCTGGACTATATGGCTACACCTTC
TRBD2 | TRBJ2-1 | TRBV30 | once | CAWILAGGPKNEQFF | TGTGCCTGGATTTTAGCGGGGGGGCCAAAGAATGAGCAGTTCTTC
TRBD1 | TRBJ2-1 | TRBV5-1 | . | CASSITGESYNEQFF | TGCGCCAGCAGCATCACAGGGGAATCCTACAATGAGCAGTTCTTC
TRBD2 | TRBJ2-5 | TRBV18 | . | CASSLAKGGETQYF | TGTGCCAGCTCACTCGCAAAGGGAGGGGAGACCCAGTACTTC
. | TRBJ1-1 | TRBV19 | . | CASRDQRTEAFF | TGTGCCAGTAGGGACCAGCGCACTGAAGCTTTCTTT
. | TRBJ1-6 | TRBV5-1 | . | CASRRVSDYNSPLHF | TGCGCCAGCAGAAGAGTGTCTGACTATAATTCACCCCTCCACTTT
. | TRBJ1-1 | TRBV19 | . | CASMSGRYTEAFF | TGTGCCAGTATGTCAGGGCGGTACACTGAAGCTTTCTTT
TRBD1 | TRBJ2-3 | TRBV7-3 | once | CASSPDRLGDTQYF | TGTGCCAGCAGTCCGGACAGGCTCGGAGATACGCAGTATTTT
. | TRBJ1-2 | TRBV12-3/TRBV12-4 | . | CASGARIGYGYTF | TGTGCCAGCGGGGCCAGGATCGGCTATGGCTACACCTTC
TRBD1 | TRBJ1-2 | TRBV5-1 | . | CASSTPGQAGYTF | TGCGCCAGCAGCACCCCGGGACAGGCTGGCTACACCTTC